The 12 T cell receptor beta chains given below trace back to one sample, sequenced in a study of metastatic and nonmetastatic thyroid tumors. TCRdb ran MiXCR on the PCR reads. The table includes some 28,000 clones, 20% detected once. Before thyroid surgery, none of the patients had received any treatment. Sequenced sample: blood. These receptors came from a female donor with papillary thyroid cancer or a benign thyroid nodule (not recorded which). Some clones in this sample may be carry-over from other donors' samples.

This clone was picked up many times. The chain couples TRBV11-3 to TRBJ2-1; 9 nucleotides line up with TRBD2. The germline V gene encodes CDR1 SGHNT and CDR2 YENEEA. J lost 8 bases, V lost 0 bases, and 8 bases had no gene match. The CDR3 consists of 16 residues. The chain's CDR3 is CASSLDGRGGLDEQFF. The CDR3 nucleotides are TGTGCCAGCAGCTTAGATGGGCGGGGGGGCCTCGATGAGCAGTTCTTC. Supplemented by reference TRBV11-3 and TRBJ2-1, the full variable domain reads EAGVVQSPRYKIIEKKQPVAFWCNPISGHNTLYWYLQNLGQGPELLIRYENEEAVDDSQLPKDRFSAERLKGVDSTLKIQPAELGDSAVYLCASSLDGRGGLDEQFFGPGTRLTVL.

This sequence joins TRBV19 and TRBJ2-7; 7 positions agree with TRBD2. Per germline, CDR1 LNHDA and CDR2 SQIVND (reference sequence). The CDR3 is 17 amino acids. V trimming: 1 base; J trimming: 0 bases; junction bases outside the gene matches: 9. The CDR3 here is CASSIGREGLTSYEQYF. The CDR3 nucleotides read TGTGCCAGTAGTATAGGAAGGGAGGGACTGACCTCCTACGAGCAGTACTTC.

CDR3 loop: CASILCAVGSHSPLHF. The CDR3, as DNA: TGTGCCAGCATCCTATGTGCTGTAGGGAGCCATTCACCCCTCCACTTT. The rearrangement uses TRBV5-8 and TRBJ1-6; D gene unclear. The CDR3 sequence is 16 residues long. Germline CDR1 is SGHTS and CDR2 is YDEGEE. V lost 6 bases to trimming and J lost 8 bases, with 21 bases between them.

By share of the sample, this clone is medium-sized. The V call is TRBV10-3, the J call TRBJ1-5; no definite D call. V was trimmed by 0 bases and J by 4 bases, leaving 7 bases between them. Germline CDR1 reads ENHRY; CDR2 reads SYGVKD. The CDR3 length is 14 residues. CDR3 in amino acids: CAISESQTNQPQHF. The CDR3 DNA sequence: TGTGCCATCAGTGAGTCTCAGACAAATCAGCCCCAGCATTTT.

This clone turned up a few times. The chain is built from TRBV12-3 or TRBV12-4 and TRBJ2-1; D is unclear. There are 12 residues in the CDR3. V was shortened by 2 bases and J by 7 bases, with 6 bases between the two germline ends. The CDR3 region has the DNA TGTGCCAGCAGTTTAAAGGGAAATGAGCAGTTCTTC. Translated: CASSLKGNEQFF.

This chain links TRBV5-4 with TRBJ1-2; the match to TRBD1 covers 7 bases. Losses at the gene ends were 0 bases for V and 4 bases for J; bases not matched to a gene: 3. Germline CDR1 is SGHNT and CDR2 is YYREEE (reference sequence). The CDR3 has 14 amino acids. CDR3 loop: CASSLDRGSYGYTF. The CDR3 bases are TGTGCCAGCAGCTTGGACAGGGGATCCTATGGCTACACCTTC.

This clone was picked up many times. DNA of the CDR3: TGCAGTGCTATGGGACAATCTAGTCAGCCCCAGCATTTT. Its protein product is CSAMGQSSQPQHF. V gene TRBV20-1 combines with J gene TRBJ1-5; the D gene is possibly TRBD1 (6 bases). With 4 bases removed from V and 6 bases from J, the gap between germline ends came to 13 bases. The length of the CDR3 is 13 residues. Germline CDR1 is DFQATT and CDR2 is SNEGSKA (reference sequence).

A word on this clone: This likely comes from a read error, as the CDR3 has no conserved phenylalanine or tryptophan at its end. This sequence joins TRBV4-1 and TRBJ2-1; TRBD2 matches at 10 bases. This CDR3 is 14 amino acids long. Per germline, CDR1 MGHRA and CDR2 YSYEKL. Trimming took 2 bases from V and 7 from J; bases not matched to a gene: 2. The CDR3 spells CASSQWTSGNEQFS. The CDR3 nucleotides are TGCGCCAGCAGCCAATGGACTAGCGGAAATGAGCAGTTCTCC.

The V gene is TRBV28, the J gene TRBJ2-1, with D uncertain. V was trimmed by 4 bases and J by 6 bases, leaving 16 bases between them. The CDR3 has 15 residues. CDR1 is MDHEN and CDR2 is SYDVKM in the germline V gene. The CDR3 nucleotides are TGTGCCAGCAGTTGGTCCCTGGAGATAGGCAATGAGCAGTTCTTC. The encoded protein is CASSWSLEIGNEQFF. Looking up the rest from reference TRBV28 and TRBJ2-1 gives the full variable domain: DVKVTQSSRYLVKRTGEKVFLECVQDMDHENMFWYRQDPGLGLRLIYFSYDVKMKEKGDIPEGYSVSREKKERFSLILESASTNQTSMYLCASSWSLEIGNEQFFGPGTRLTVL.

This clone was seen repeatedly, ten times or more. As DNA, the CDR3 is TGTGCCAGCAGCCAAGTTGCGGGGGCTAATTCACCCCTCCACTTT. Protein product: CASSQVAGANSPLHF. The V call is TRBV4-2, the J call TRBJ1-6, with D perhaps matching TRBD1 (6 bases). Germline V lookup: CDR1 LGHNA, CDR2 YNFKEQ. The V end lost 1 base, the J end lost 6 bases, and 10 bases lay between the germline ends. This CDR3 region has 15 residues.

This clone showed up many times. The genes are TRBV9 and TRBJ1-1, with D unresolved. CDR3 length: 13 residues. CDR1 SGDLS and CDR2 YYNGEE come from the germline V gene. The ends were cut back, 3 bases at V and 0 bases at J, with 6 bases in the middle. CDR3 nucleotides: TGTGCCAGCAGCGAAACCTTGAACACTGAAGCTTTCTTT. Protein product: CASSETLNTEAFF.

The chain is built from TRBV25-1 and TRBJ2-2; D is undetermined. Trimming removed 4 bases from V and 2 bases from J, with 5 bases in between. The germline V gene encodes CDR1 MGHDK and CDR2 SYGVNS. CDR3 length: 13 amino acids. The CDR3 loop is CASSAHNTGELFF. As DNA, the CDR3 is TGTGCCAGCAGTGCGCATAACACCGGGGAGCTGTTTTTT. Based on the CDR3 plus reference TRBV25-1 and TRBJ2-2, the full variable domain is EADIYQTPRYLVIGTGKKITLECSQTMGHDKMYWYQQDPGMELHLIHYSYGVNSTEKGDLSSESTVSRIRTEHFPLTLESARPSHTSQYLCASSAHNTGELFFGEGSRLTVL.